This T cell receptor beta chain was recovered during a study of regulatory T cells in long-lasting Graves disease. Across the whole study: For under 3 months, newly diagnosed Graves' patients had been taking antithyroid drugs.

With respect to this clonotype: The target antigen is unknown.

The J segment lost 7 bases and the V segment lost 4 bases, leaving 15 bases of the junction unmatched. Germline V gene lookup returns CDR1 SGHVS and CDR2 FQNEAQ. CDR3 size: 18 residues. Described time point: newly diagnosed GD, antithyroid drugs for less than 3 months. Following extraction of RNA from PBMCs, that RNA was used to make the TCR library. Peripheral blood, around 10 milliliters of it, was drawn into EDTA tubes. The TCR beta library used iRepertoire HTBI primers with Arm-PCR amplification of CDR3. TCRdb passed the multiplex PCR reads through MiXCR, listing each CDR3 protein once. The table has about 400,000 distinct CDR3 sequences, 16% seen once. Overall study results and limits: Persistent Graves' patients had lower TCR diversity than newly diagnosed ones.

This same sample was also part of a study on T cells in Graves' hyperthyroidism and ophthalmopathy.

The chain is built from TRBV7-8 and TRBJ2-5, with 13 bases matching TRBD2. The material was peripheral blood mononuclear cells (PBMCs), obtained at new diagnosis, from a patient treated with antithyroid drugs. This TCR derives from a woman aged 18 to 35 with Graves disease. The CDR3 DNA reads as TGTGCCAGCAGCTCTCATGAAACACTAGCGGGGGGGCCCAGGACCCAGTACTTC. Translation gives CASSSHETLAGGPRTQYF.